Each of the 4 T cell receptor beta chains below was sequenced from the same sample in a study of CD8 T cells in Susac syndrome. RNA amounts of about 0.5 to 1 ug underwent reverse transcription with random hexamers. TCRdb itself ran the immunoSEQ multiplex PCR reads through MiXCR, one entry per CDR3 protein. The table includes some 300,000 distinct CDR3 sequences, around 91% detected once. The sequenced sample was CD8+ T cells from PBMCs. All receptors derive from a human donor with multiple sclerosis.

The rearrangement uses TRBV7-3 and TRBJ2-5, with 7 positions matching TRBD2. Germline lookup yields CDR1 SGHTA and CDR2 FQGTGA. This CDR3 region has 15 residues. The V segment lost 2 bases and the J segment 1 base; nucleotides outside the gene matches: 4. The CDR3 protein is CASSLGTMVQETQYF. CDR3 sequence (DNA): TGTGCCAGCAGCTTAGGGACTATGGTCCAAGAGACCCAGTACTTC.

This clonotype was counted only a few times. The gene calls are TRBV2 and TRBJ2-2; D is ambiguous. The length of the CDR3 is 10 residues. Germline V gene data show CDR1 as SNHLY and CDR2 as FYNNEI. Trimming took 8 bases from V and 6 from J, leaving 4 bases between them. The CDR3 DNA reads TGTGCCAGCTGGGCCGGGGAGCTGTTTTTT. Protein: CASWAGELFF.

The chain couples TRBV28 to TRBJ2-7; either TRBD1 or TRBD2 may supply D (5 bases each). Per the germline V gene, CDR1 is MDHEN and CDR2 is SYDVKM. The CDR3 is made up of 14 amino acids. Trimming stripped 3 bases from V and 0 bases from J, with 9 bases between. Here the CDR3 DNA reads TGTGCCAGCAGTTTGAGAGGGGCCTCCTACGAGCAGTACTTC. Its translation: CASSLRGASYEQYF. The full variable domain, with the rest looked up from reference TRBV28 and TRBJ2-7, is DVKVTQSSRYLVKRTGEKVFLECVQDMDHENMFWYRQDPGLGLRLIYFSYDVKMKEKGDIPEGYSVSREKKERFSLILESASTNQTSMYLCASSLRGASYEQYFGPGTRLTVT.

This sequence joins TRBV25-1 and TRBJ2-5; possibly TRBD2 for D (5 bases). V gave up 7 bases and J gave up 3 bases, with 9 bases separating them. This CDR3 spans 12 amino acids. Per germline, CDR1 MGHDK and CDR2 SYGVNS. CDR3 sequence: CASTGIKETQYF. CDR3 bases: TGTGCCAGCACCGGGATAAAAGAGACCCAGTACTTC.